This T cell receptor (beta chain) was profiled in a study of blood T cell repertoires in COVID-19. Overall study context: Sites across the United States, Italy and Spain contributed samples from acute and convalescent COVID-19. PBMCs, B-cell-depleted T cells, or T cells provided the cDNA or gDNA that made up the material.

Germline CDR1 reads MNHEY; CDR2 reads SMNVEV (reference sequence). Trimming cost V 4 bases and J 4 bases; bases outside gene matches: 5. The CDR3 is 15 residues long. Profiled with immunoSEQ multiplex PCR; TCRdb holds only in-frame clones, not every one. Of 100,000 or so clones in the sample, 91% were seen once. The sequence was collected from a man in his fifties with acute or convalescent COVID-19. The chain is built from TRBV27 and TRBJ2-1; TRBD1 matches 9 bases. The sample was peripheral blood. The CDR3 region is CASSSPGQGYNEQFF. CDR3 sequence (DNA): TGTGCCAGCAGTTCGCCGGGACAGGGATACAATGAGCAGTTCTTC.